A single sample gave rise to the 2 T cell receptor beta chains below, sequenced in a study of OX40 agonist ivuxolimab in advanced cancers. Sequenced by immunoSEQ multiplex PCR; TCRdb stores in-frame clones only, minus some. The sample lists about 77,000 clones; roughly 87% were seen once. The material sequenced was CD4+ or CD8+ T cells sorted from blood, taken in a trial of the OX40 agonist ivuxolimab. These TCRs come from an adult with an advanced solid tumor such as melanoma, head and neck, liver or kidney cancer.

The gene calls are TRBV5-4 and TRBJ2-4; maybe TRBD2 (6 bases). The CDR3 totals 14 residues. CDR1 and CDR2 from the germline V gene are SGHNT and YYREEE (reference sequence). The V end lost 0 bases, the J end lost 9 bases, and 13 bases lay between the germline ends. This chain's CDR3 is CASSLETSRGIQYF. CDR3 DNA sequence: TGTGCCAGCAGCTTGGAGACTAGTAGAGGCATTCAGTACTTC. Full variable domain (outside the CDR3, taken from reference TRBV5-4 and TRBJ2-4): ETGVTQSPTHLIKTRGQQVTLRCSSQSGHNTVSWYQQALGQGPQFIFQYYREEENGRGNFPPRFSGLQFPNYSSELNVNALELDDSALYLCASSLETSRGIQYFGAGTRLSVL.

The chain joins TRBV10-3 to TRBJ2-2, with TRBD2 identical over 7 bases. Germline V lookup: CDR1 ENHRY, CDR2 SYGVKD. The CDR3 covers 13 residues. The J segment lost 6 bases and the V segment lost 6 bases, leaving 4 bases of the junction unmatched. The DNA for the CDR3 is TGTGCCATCAGCGGGACTACCTCCGGGGAGCTGTTTTTT. Protein: CAISGTTSGELFF.